The 6 T cell receptor beta chains in this list originate from one sample, sequenced in a study of T cells after yellow fever vaccination. TCRdb re-called the 5' RACE reads with MiXCR, one entry per CDR3 protein. The sample lists about 630,000 distinct CDR3 sequences, 12% occurring once. The source was PBMCs, collected on the day of the yellow fever booster vaccination. Receptor source: a man aged 25-45 years who received the YFV17D yellow fever vaccine.

This chain joins TRBV30 and TRBJ2-7, with D hard to call. Germline CDR1 reads GTSNPN; CDR2 reads SVGIG (reference sequence). This CDR3 has 11 amino acids. The germline V and J ends were trimmed by 3 bases and 2 bases, with 5 bases remaining between them. The CDR3: CAWRSTYEQYF. DNA for the CDR3: TGTGCCTGGAGGTCCACCTACGAGCAGTACTTC.

The V call is TRBV6-6, the J call TRBJ2-4; D is tentatively TRBD1 or TRBD2 (5 bases each). CDR1 and CDR2 from the germline V gene are MNHNY and SVGAGI (reference sequence). V shed 5 bases and J shed 9 bases, with 14 bases lying between them. The CDR3 spans 13 residues. Written as DNA, the CDR3 is TGTGCCAGCAGTCCGAGGGGTGTAGGCATTCAGTACTTC. Amino acids: CASSPRGVGIQYF.

This clonotype has only a few counts. The genes are TRBV5-6 and TRBJ2-2, with D possibly being TRBD2 (6 bases). In germline, CDR1 is SGHDT, CDR2 YYEEEE. The V and J ends lost 6 bases and 3 bases respectively, with 15 bases between them. The CDR3 loop spans 15 amino acids. In nucleotides, the CDR3 is TGTGCCAGCACCCGGACGGAGGGGTACACCGGGGAGCTGTTTTTT. This sequence encodes CASTRTEGYTGELFF.

This clonotype was recorded a few times. The chain links TRBV5-6 to TRBJ1-5; D is undetermined. Germline loops: CDR1 SGHDT, CDR2 YYEEEE. The CDR3 runs to 16 residues. The V end lost 3 bases, the J end lost 2 bases, and 15 bases lay between the germline ends. The DNA of the CDR3 is TGTGCCAGCAGCTCCAGGTGGCAGGTCCGCAATCAGCCCCAGCATTTT. This encodes CASSSRWQVRNQPQHF.

This clonotype was detected a few times. The chain has TRBV7-6 and TRBJ2-4; 8 bases match TRBD2. CDR3 length equals 19 residues. Per the germline V gene, CDR1 is SGHVS and CDR2 is FNYEAQ. The trim removed 2 bases at V and 0 bases at J, leaving 12 bases unmatched. The chain's CDR3 is CASSLLGREGKLAKNIQYF. As DNA, the CDR3 is TGTGCCAGCAGCTTATTAGGTCGGGAGGGGAAGCTAGCCAAAAACATTCAGTACTTC. The full variable domain, its missing parts supplied by reference TRBV7-6 and TRBJ2-4, is GAGVSQSPRYKVTKRGQDVALRCDPISGHVSLYWYRQALGQGPEFLTYFNYEAQQDKSGLPNDRFSAERPEGSISTLTIQRTEQRDSAMYRCASSLLGREGKLAKNIQYFGAGTRLSVL.

The sample holds many counts of this clonotype. V gene TRBV12-3 or TRBV12-4 combines with J gene TRBJ2-3, with D maybe TRBD2 (5 bases). CDR3 length equals 14 residues. The V gene lost 4 bases and the J gene lost 2 bases, with 10 bases spanning the gap. CDR3 DNA sequence: TGTGCCAGCAGTTCACCGGGGTCCACAGATACGCAGTATTTT. Protein sequence: CASSSPGSTDTQYF.